A selection of T cell receptor beta chains follows, all from one sample in a study of blood T cell repertoires in COVID-19. The protocol was immunoSEQ multiplex PCR, while the TCRdb copy is restricted to in-frame clones and leaves out a portion. The sample lists approximately 250,000 clones, roughly 83% occurring once. Sequencing was done on a sample of peripheral blood. These receptors all stem from a man aged 55 to 70 who had recovered from COVID-19. Both conserved end residues are part of each CDR3. The D gene is left open where the match is weak. Rows give clone size only sometimes, using once, few, many, or a class for an expanded clone.

v_gene: TRBV28; d_gene: TRBD2; j_gene: TRBJ2-3; abundance: -; CDR3aa: CASSSPSGGARDTQYF; CDR3nt: TGTGCCAGCAGTTCCCCTAGCGGGGGGGCACGAGATACGCAGTATTTT
v_gene: TRBV18; d_gene: -; j_gene: TRBJ1-4; abundance: once; CDR3aa: CASSPLDRSPEKLFF; CDR3nt: TGTGCCAGCTCACCACTCGACAGAAGTCCTGAAAAACTGTTTTTT
v_gene: TRBV5-1; d_gene: TRBD2; j_gene: TRBJ2-1; abundance: -; CDR3aa: CASSFKRESYNEQFF; CDR3nt: TGCGCCAGCAGTTTTAAGCGGGAGTCCTACAATGAGCAGTTCTTC
v_gene: TRBV5-4; d_gene: TRBD1; j_gene: TRBJ1-6; abundance: -; CDR3aa: CASSRPGTGPGSPLHF; CDR3nt: TGTGCCAGCAGCCGTCCCGGGACAGGGCCTGGTTCACCCCTCCACTTT
v_gene: TRBV7-9; d_gene: TRBD1; j_gene: TRBJ2-3; abundance: -; CDR3aa: CASSLGQGQDTQYF; CDR3nt: TGTGCCAGCAGCTTAGGACAGGGGCAAGATACGCAGTATTTT
v_gene: TRBV6-6; d_gene: TRBD1; j_gene: TRBJ2-2; abundance: -; CDR3aa: CASWRLQGAGELFF; CDR3nt: TGTGCCAGCTGGAGGCTTCAGGGGGCCGGGGAGCTGTTTTTT
v_gene: TRBV19; d_gene: TRBD1; j_gene: TRBJ1-2; abundance: -; CDR3aa: CASSTPRDRANYGYTF; CDR3nt: TGTGCCAGTAGTACCCCGCGGGACAGAGCTAACTATGGCTACACCTTC
v_gene: TRBV5-6; d_gene: -; j_gene: TRBJ1-1; abundance: -; CDR3aa: CASSETRTEGSTEAFF; CDR3nt: TGTGCCAGCAGCGAGACACGGACAGAGGGGAGCACTGAAGCTTTCTTT
v_gene: TRBV14; d_gene: -; j_gene: TRBJ2-5; abundance: -; CDR3aa: CASSRTTRRTQETQYF; CDR3nt: TGTGCCAGCAGCCGAACTACCCGACGAACCCAAGAGACCCAGTACTTC
v_gene: TRBV7-2; d_gene: -; j_gene: TRBJ1-6; abundance: -; CDR3aa: CASTSTAIYNSPLHF; CDR3nt: TGTGCCAGCACCTCAACAGCAATCTATAATTCACCCCTCCACTTT
v_gene: TRBV28; d_gene: -; j_gene: TRBJ2-3; abundance: -; CDR3aa: CASSSGTDTQYF; CDR3nt: TGTGCCAGCAGTTCGGGTACAGATACGCAGTATTTT
v_gene: TRBV5-1; d_gene: TRBD2; j_gene: TRBJ2-7; abundance: once; CDR3aa: CASSWGSTSGPYEQYF; CDR3nt: TGCGCCAGCAGCTGGGGATCTACTAGCGGACCCTACGAGCAGTACTTC
v_gene: TRBV30; d_gene: TRBD2; j_gene: TRBJ2-7; abundance: -; CDR3aa: CAWRRLAGLSYEQYF; CDR3nt: TGTGCCTGGAGAAGACTAGCGGGTCTCTCCTACGAGCAGTACTTC
v_gene: TRBV30; d_gene: -; j_gene: TRBJ2-1; abundance: -; CDR3aa: CAWSVPQLRTLRGEQFF; CDR3nt: TGTGCCTGGAGTGTACCCCAGCTCAGGACCCTACGGGGTGAGCAGTTCTTC
v_gene: TRBV19; d_gene: TRBD2; j_gene: TRBJ2-7; abundance: -; CDR3aa: CASSRLAGPTYEQYF; CDR3nt: TGTGCCAGTAGTCGACTAGCGGGACCTACCTACGAGCAGTACTTC
v_gene: TRBV6-5; d_gene: -; j_gene: TRBJ1-2; abundance: -; CDR3aa: CASSYDGEGDGYTF; CDR3nt: TGTGCCAGCAGTTACGATGGGGAGGGAGATGGCTACACCTTC
v_gene: TRBV3-1/TRBV3-2; d_gene: -; j_gene: TRBJ1-6; abundance: -; CDR3aa: CASSQVPEALHF; CDR3nt: TGTGCCAGCAGCCAAGTACCAGAGGCCCTCCACTTT
v_gene: TRBV29-1; d_gene: -; j_gene: TRBJ2-5; abundance: -; CDR3aa: CSVVGPTRGQYF; CDR3nt: TGCAGCGTTGTCGGTCCAACGCGGGGCCAGTACTTC
v_gene: TRBV28; d_gene: TRBD1; j_gene: TRBJ1-5; abundance: -; CDR3aa: CASNTLTGSSNQPQHF; CDR3nt: TGTGCCAGCAACACCTTGACAGGGTCTAGCAATCAGCCCCAGCATTTT
v_gene: TRBV27; d_gene: TRBD2; j_gene: TRBJ2-3; abundance: -; CDR3aa: CASRLAGGPDTQYF; CDR3nt: TGTGCCAGCAGACTAGCGGGAGGGCCAGATACGCAGTATTTT
v_gene: TRBV20-1; d_gene: -; j_gene: TRBJ1-5; abundance: -; CDR3aa: CSASMGAGQPQHF; CDR3nt: TGCAGTGCTAGTATGGGGGCTGGCCAGCCCCAGCATTTT
v_gene: TRBV5-8; d_gene: TRBD1; j_gene: TRBJ2-7; abundance: -; CDR3aa: CASSGGQEIYEQYF; CDR3nt: TGTGCCAGCAGCGGGGGACAGGAGATCTACGAGCAGTACTTC
v_gene: TRBV19; d_gene: -; j_gene: TRBJ1-2; abundance: once; CDR3aa: CASSPSPLVGYGYTF; CDR3nt: TGTGCCAGTAGTCCGTCGCCACTGGTCGGCTATGGCTACACCTTC
v_gene: TRBV30; d_gene: TRBD1; j_gene: TRBJ1-1; abundance: -; CDR3aa: CAWSFWGQGITEAFF; CDR3nt: TGTGCCTGGAGCTTCTGGGGACAGGGCATTACTGAAGCTTTCTTT
v_gene: TRBV30; d_gene: -; j_gene: TRBJ1-2; abundance: -; CDR3aa: CAWSLTGNYGYTF; CDR3nt: TGTGCCTGGAGTTTAACAGGAAACTATGGCTACACCTTC
v_gene: TRBV5-4; d_gene: -; j_gene: TRBJ2-7; abundance: -; CDR3aa: CASSLGEVWSEQYF; CDR3nt: TGTGCCAGCAGCTTGGGAGAGGTTTGGTCCGAGCAGTACTTC
v_gene: TRBV6-5; d_gene: TRBD1; j_gene: TRBJ2-7; abundance: -; CDR3aa: CASSYDRVVKEQYF; CDR3nt: TGTGCCAGCAGTTACGACAGGGTGGTAAAAGAGCAGTACTTC
v_gene: TRBV5-1; d_gene: -; j_gene: TRBJ2-3; abundance: -; CDR3aa: CASGTGVADTQYF; CDR3nt: TGCGCCAGCGGGACGGGGGTAGCGGATACGCAGTATTTT
v_gene: TRBV5-4; d_gene: TRBD1; j_gene: TRBJ1-5; abundance: -; CDR3aa: CASSWQGATSNQPQHF; CDR3nt: TGTGCCAGCAGCTGGCAGGGGGCTACGAGCAATCAGCCCCAGCATTTT
v_gene: TRBV25-1; d_gene: -; j_gene: TRBJ2-2; abundance: -; CDR3aa: CASSDTRDFNTGELFF; CDR3nt: TGTGCCAGCAGTGATACCCGGGACTTTAACACCGGGGAGCTGTTTTTT
v_gene: TRBV19; d_gene: TRBD1; j_gene: TRBJ2-2; abundance: -; CDR3aa: CASIGGQGNAGELFF; CDR3nt: TGTGCCAGTATAGGGGGACAGGGTAACGCCGGGGAGCTGTTTTTT
v_gene: TRBV18; d_gene: TRBD2; j_gene: TRBJ2-2; abundance: -; CDR3aa: CASSPQVTSGGTTGELFF; CDR3nt: TGTGCCAGCTCACCTCAAGTTACTAGCGGGGGCACCACCGGGGAGCTGTTTTTT
v_gene: TRBV18; d_gene: -; j_gene: TRBJ1-2; abundance: few; CDR3aa: CASSPPDSYYGYTF; CDR3nt: TGTGCCAGCTCTCCGCCGGACAGTTACTATGGCTACACCTTC
v_gene: TRBV7-7; d_gene: -; j_gene: TRBJ1-2; abundance: few; CDR3aa: CASSFIRTNDSNYGYTF; CDR3nt: TGTGCTAGCAGCTTTATTAGGACAAATGACTCTAACTATGGCTACACCTTC
v_gene: TRBV13; d_gene: TRBD1; j_gene: TRBJ2-1; abundance: -; CDR3aa: CASSPGTGGEQFF; CDR3nt: TGTGCCAGCAGCCCGGGGACAGGGGGTGAGCAGTTCTTC
v_gene: TRBV28; d_gene: -; j_gene: TRBJ1-3; abundance: -; CDR3aa: CATEGRVPGNTIYF; CDR3nt: TGTGCCACCGAGGGAAGGGTCCCTGGAAACACCATATATTTT
v_gene: TRBV18; d_gene: TRBD2; j_gene: TRBJ2-1; abundance: -; CDR3aa: CASSRLAGDNEQFF; CDR3nt: TGTGCCAGCTCACGACTAGCGGGAGACAATGAGCAGTTCTTC
v_gene: TRBV5-8; d_gene: -; j_gene: TRBJ1-2; abundance: -; CDR3aa: CASSVEGPRTTNYGYTF; CDR3nt: TGTGCCAGCAGCGTGGAGGGACCGCGGACTACTAACTATGGCTACACCTTC